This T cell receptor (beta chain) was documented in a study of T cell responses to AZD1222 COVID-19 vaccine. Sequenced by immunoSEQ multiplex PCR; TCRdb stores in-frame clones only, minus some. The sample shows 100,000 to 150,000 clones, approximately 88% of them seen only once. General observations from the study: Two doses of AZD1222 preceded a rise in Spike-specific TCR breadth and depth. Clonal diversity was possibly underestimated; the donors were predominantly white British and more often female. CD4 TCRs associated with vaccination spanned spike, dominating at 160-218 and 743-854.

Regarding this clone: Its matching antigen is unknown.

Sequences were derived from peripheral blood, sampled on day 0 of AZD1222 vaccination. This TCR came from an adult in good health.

CDR3 sequence (DNA): TGTGCCAGTAGTGGCAAGCGGACAGGGGATGAGACCCAGTACTTC. Encoded protein: CASSGKRTGDETQYF. The rearrangement links TRBV19 to TRBJ2-5; 9 bases match TRBD1. This CDR3 region has 15 residues. V lost 5 bases, J lost 5 bases, and 9 bases stayed unmatched. Germline values: CDR1 LNHDA, CDR2 SQIVND (reference sequence).